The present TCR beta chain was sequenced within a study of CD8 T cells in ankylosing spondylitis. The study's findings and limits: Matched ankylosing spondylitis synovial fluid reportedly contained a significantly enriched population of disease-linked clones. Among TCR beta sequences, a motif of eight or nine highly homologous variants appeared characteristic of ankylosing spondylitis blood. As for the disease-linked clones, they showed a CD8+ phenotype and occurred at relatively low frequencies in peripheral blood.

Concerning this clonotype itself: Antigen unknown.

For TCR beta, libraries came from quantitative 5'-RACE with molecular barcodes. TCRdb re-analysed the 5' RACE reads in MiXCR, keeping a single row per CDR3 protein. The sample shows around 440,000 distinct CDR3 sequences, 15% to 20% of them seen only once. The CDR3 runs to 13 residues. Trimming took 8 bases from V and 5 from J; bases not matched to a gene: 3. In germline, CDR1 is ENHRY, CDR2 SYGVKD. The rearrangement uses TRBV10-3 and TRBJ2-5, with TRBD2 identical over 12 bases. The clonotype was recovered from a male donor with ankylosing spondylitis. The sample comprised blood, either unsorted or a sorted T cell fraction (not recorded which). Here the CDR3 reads CAIGLAGGETQYF. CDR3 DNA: TGTGCCATCGGGCTAGCGGGAGGGGAGACCCAGTACTTC.